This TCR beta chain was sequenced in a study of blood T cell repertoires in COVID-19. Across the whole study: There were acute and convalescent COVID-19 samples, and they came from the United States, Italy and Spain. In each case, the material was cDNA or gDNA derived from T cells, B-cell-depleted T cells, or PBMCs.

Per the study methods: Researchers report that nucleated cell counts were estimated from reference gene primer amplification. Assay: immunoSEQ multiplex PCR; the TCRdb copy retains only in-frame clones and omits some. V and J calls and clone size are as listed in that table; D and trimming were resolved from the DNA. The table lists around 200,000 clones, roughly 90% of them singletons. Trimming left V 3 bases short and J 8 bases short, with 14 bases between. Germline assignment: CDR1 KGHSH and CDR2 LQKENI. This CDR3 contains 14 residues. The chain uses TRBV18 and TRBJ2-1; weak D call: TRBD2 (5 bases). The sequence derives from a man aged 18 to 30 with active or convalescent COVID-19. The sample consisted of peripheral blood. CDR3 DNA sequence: TGTGCCAGCTCACCTTCGGGGTGGACTCATGAGCAGTTCTTC. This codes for CASSPSGWTHEQFF.